What follows are 19 T cell receptor beta chains derived from one specimen sequenced in a study of T cell repertoires in cytomegalovirus infection. TCRdb ran MiXCR on the reads and lists one entry per CDR3 protein. The repertoire holds around 550,000 distinct CDR3 sequences, approximately 26% seen once, with approximately 13% in the top ten. The sequenced sample was PBMCs. These receptors were obtained from a human donor in good health (CMV status not recorded). Some clones in this sample may be carry-over from other donors' samples.

Many counts were recorded for this clonotype. This chain uses TRBV12-3 or TRBV12-4 with TRBJ2-5; perhaps TRBD1 as D (5 bases). This CDR3 contains 13 residues. With 5 bases removed from V and 4 bases from J, the gap between germline ends came to 11 bases. The CDR3 DNA sequence: TGTGCCAGCAGTCGTGGCAGGGCAGAGACCCAGTACTTC. The encoded protein is CASSRGRAETQYF.

The rearrangement links TRBV12-3 or TRBV12-4 to TRBJ2-7; D remains unclear. This CDR3 contains 16 residues. V lost 3 bases and J 3 bases, leaving 18 bases between the germline ends. The CDR3, as DNA: TGTGCCAGCAGTTTTTCATGCAAGGGCCCCATCTACGAGCAGTACGTC. Its translation is CASSFSCKGPIYEQYV.

The table lists this clonotype with a few counts. The chain recombines TRBV7-2 with TRBJ2-7, with D uncertain. The germline gives CDR1 SGHTA, CDR2 FQGNSA. CDR3 size: 14 residues. Trimming removed 2 bases at V and 5 bases at J, with 13 bases between. The CDR3 is CASSLKVGRDEQYF. The CDR3 DNA sequence: TGTGCCAGCAGCTTAAAGGTGGGAAGGGACGAGCAGTACTTC.

This clonotype was seen more than once but under ten times. The rearrangement links TRBV7-2 to TRBJ2-5; D gene ambiguous. Trimming left V 4 bases short and J 3 bases short, with 12 bases between. This CDR3 is 14 amino acids long. Per germline, CDR1 SGHTA and CDR2 FQGNSA. CDR3 sequence reads: CASSSWGYKETQYF. CDR3 nucleotide sequence: TGTGCCAGCAGCTCATGGGGTTATAAAGAGACCCAGTACTTC.

The chain is built from TRBV4-3 and TRBJ2-7, with a possible D match to TRBD2 (6 bases). V was trimmed by 0 bases and J by 0 bases, leaving 21 bases between them. Germline V gene data show CDR1 as LGHNA and CDR2 as YSLEER. This CDR3 spans 19 amino acids. CDR3 sequence: CASSQDYLLEGLYSYEQYV. The CDR3 DNA sequence: TGCGCCAGCAGCCAAGACTACCTTTTGGAGGGGCTTTACTCCTACGAGCAGTACGTC.

The chain combines TRBV18 with TRBJ2-7; TRBD1 aligns across 9 bases. With 3 bases clipped from V and 7 bases from J, the junction kept 10 bases outside the gene matches. CDR1 is KGHSH and CDR2 is LQKENI in the germline V gene. There are 15 residues in the CDR3. The CDR3 DNA is TGTGCCAGCTCACCGTACAGACAGGGGGAAGGGGAGCAGTACGTC. Its protein product is CASSPYRQGEGEQYV.

This clonotype has more than one count but fewer than ten. V is TRBV5-4 and J is TRBJ1-4; D is perhaps TRBD1 (6 bases). The CDR3 contains 17 residues. Germline V lookup: CDR1 SGHNT, CDR2 YYREEE (reference sequence). V lost 4 bases, J lost 3 bases, and 19 bases lay in between. The CDR3 DNA is TGTGCCAGCAGCGGGGGTAGGGGGGCGGCTGCTAATGAAAAACTGTTTTTT. Its translation: CASSGGRGAAANEKLFF.

The chain employs TRBV28 and TRBJ2-3; 7 bases align to TRBD2. The CDR3 has 17 residues. Trimming took 8 bases from V and 0 from J; bases not matched to a gene: 14. CDR1 is MDHEN, CDR2 SYDVKM, per germline. CDR3 amino acids: CASPPGASGLSTDTQYF. CDR3 DNA: TGTGCCAGCCCCCCTGGGGCTAGCGGCCTAAGCACAGATACGCAGTATTTT.

This chain links TRBV20-1 with TRBJ2-7; D perhaps matches TRBD1 (6 bases). The CDR3 sequence is 14 residues long. Germline V gene sequence: CDR1 DFQATT, CDR2 SNEGSKA (reference sequence). V was clipped by 5 bases and J by 4 bases, with 18 bases between them. CDR3 amino acids: CSAPTGTSLYEQYF. CDR3 nucleotides: TGCAGTGCTCCTACAGGGACAAGCCTGTACGAGCAGTACTTC.

This clonotype was observed a handful of times. The junction does not match germline at one end; this may be a read error. V usage is TRBV4-1 and J usage is TRBJ2-1, with D maybe TRBD1 (5 bases). The CDR3 covers 12 residues. Germline V gene lookup returns CDR1 MGHRA and CDR2 YSYEKL. The CDR3 sequence is CASSKDGHSQFF. CDR3 DNA sequence: TGCGCCAGCAGCAAAGACGGACATTCGCAGTTCTTC.

This clonotype has just a few counts. This sequence joins TRBV20-1 and TRBJ1-1, with unresolved D. The germline gives CDR1 DFQATT, CDR2 SNEGSKA (reference sequence). With 1 base removed from V and 1 base from J, the gap between germline ends came to 16 bases. This CDR3 is built from 16 residues. The DNA of the CDR3 is TGCAGTGCTAGAGGATTCAAAAACAGCAAGAACACTGAAGCTTTCTTT. This sequence encodes CSARGFKNSKNTEAFF.

This clonotype was observed a handful of times. J is TRBJ2-7 and V is TRBV6-2 or TRBV6-3, with no clear D. There are 11 residues in the CDR3. Germline CDR1 reads MNHEY; CDR2 reads SVGEGT. V shed 8 bases and J shed 7 bases, with 12 bases lying between them. Written as DNA, the CDR3 is TGTGCCAGCGCCGGTCCGGGTGAGCAGTACTTC. Its translation: CASAGPGEQYF.

This clonotype appeared a few times. The genes are TRBV11-1 and TRBJ2-1, with a weak D call TRBD2 (5 bases). The CDR3 sequence is 16 residues long. Trimming shortened V by 4 bases and J by 0 bases, and 13 bases separated the two germline ends. From germline, CDR1 is SGHAT and CDR2 FQDESV (reference sequence). CDR3 sequence (DNA): TGTGCCAGCAGCTCGGTAGGGAGCAACTCCTACAATGAGCAGTTCTTC. It translates to CASSSVGSNSYNEQFF.

This clonotype was observed a few times. V usage is TRBV18 and J usage is TRBJ1-1; maybe TRBD1 (5 bases). The V gene's germline CDR1 is KGHSH and CDR2 LQKENI. V gave up 1 base and J gave up 5 bases, with 11 bases separating them. The CDR3 runs to 14 residues. The CDR3 protein is CASSPQRDGTEAFF. CDR3 nucleotides: TGTGCCAGCTCACCACAACGGGACGGGACTGAAGCTTTCTTT.

The CDR3 spells CASSKGVSGANVLTF. The CDR3, as DNA: TGTGCCAGTAGTAAAGGGGTCTCTGGGGCCAACGTCCTGACTTTC. The rearrangement uses TRBV19 and TRBJ2-6, with a possible D match to TRBD1 (5 bases). V lost 4 bases and J 0 bases, leaving 7 bases between the germline ends. The V gene's germline CDR1 is LNHDA and CDR2 SQIVND (reference sequence). The CDR3 totals 15 residues.

In this sample, this clonotype turned up many times. The genes are TRBV12-3 or TRBV12-4 and TRBJ2-2; no clear D. V was trimmed by 1 base and J by 1 base, leaving 4 bases between them. This CDR3 comprises 14 residues. The CDR3, as DNA: TGTGCCAGCAGTTTAGTCAAGAACACCGGGGAGCTGTTTTTT. Translating it yields CASSLVKNTGELFF.

In this sample, this clonotype turned up a few times. The rearrangement uses TRBV9 and TRBJ1-2; D not certain. The CDR3 has 14 amino acids. Germline assignment: CDR1 SGDLS and CDR2 YYNGEE. V lost 2 bases to trimming and J lost 8 bases, with 16 bases between them. CDR3 sequence (DNA): TGTGCCAGCAGCGTGTCGGGCCTCCACGGAGGCTACACCTTC. It codes for CASSVSGLHGGYTF. Drawing the rest from reference TRBV9 and TRBJ1-2, the complete variable domain is DSGVTQTPKHLITATGQRVTLRCSPRSGDLSVYWYQQSLDQGLQFLIQYYNGEERAKGNILERFSAQQFPDLHSELNLSSLELGDSALYFCASSVSGLHGGYTFGSGTRLTVV.

This chain connects TRBV19 to TRBJ2-7; TRBD1 matches 9 bases. Per the germline V gene, CDR1 is LNHDA and CDR2 is SQIVND (reference sequence). CDR3 length: 15 amino acids. V lost 5 bases and J lost 3; bases outside the gene matches: 8. As DNA, the CDR3 is TGTGCCAGTAGTGTATCGGACAGGGGACTCTACGAGCAGTACTTC. Translating it yields CASSVSDRGLYEQYF.

Of note for this clonotype: This may stem from a read error, because a much larger clone lies one nucleotide away. The chain employs TRBV7-1 and TRBJ2-1, with 8 bases lining up with TRBD1. TRBV7-1 is an ORF for which the function is uncertain. This CDR3 spans 15 amino acids. The V and J ends lost 5 bases and 9 bases, in that order; junction bases with no gene match: 12. This CDR3 is CASSPGQGALIEQFF. In DNA form, the CDR3 reads TGTGCCAGCAGCCCTGGGCAGGGGGCACTTATTGAGCAGTTCTTC.